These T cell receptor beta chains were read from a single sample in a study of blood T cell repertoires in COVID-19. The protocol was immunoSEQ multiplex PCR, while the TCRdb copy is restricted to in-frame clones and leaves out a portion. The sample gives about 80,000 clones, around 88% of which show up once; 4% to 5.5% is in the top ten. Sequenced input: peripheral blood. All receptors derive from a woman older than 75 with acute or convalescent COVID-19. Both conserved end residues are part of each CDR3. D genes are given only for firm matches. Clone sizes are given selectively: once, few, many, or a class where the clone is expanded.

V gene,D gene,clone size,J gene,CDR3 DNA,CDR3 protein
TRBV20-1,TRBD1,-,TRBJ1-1,TGCAGTGCTAGTTGGACAGGGTGGACTGAAGCTTTCTTT,CSASWTGWTEAFF
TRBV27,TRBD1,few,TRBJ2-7,TGTGCCAGCAGTTTCGAGGGACAGAAGTACGAGCAGTACTTC,CASSFEGQKYEQYF
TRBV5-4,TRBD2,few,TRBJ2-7,TGTGCCAGCAGCTCTGCGGGAGGCTCCTACGAGCAGTACTTC,CASSSAGGSYEQYF
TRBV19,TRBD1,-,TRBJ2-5,TGTGCCAGTAGCCGGGACAGGGGAGAGGCCCAGTACTTC,CASSRDRGEAQYF
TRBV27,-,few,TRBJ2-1,TGTGCCAGCAGGGGGGCAGGCTCCTACAATGAGCAGTTCTTC,CASRGAGSYNEQFF
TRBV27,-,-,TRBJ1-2,TGTGCCAGCAGTCTTCAGGGGTCGAATGGCTACACCTTC,CASSLQGSNGYTF
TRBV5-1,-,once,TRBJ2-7,TGCGCCAGCAGCTTGGCAGGGTCCTACGAGCAGTACTTC,CASSLAGSYEQYF
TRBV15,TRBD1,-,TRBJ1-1,TGTGCCACCAGCAGGACAGGGGGTTGGGACACTGAAGCTTTCTTT,CATSRTGGWDTEAFF
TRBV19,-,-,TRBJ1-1,TGTGCCACGGTGGGGGGGGCAATGAACACTGAAGCTTTCTTT,CATVGGAMNTEAFF
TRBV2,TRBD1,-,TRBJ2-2,TGTGCCAGCAAGGCAGGGGGCTTCGGGGAGCTGTTTTTT,CASKAGGFGELFF
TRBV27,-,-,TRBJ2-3,TGTGCCAGCAGTTTCTTGACTGCAGCTAGCACAGATACGCAGTATTTT,CASSFLTAASTDTQYF
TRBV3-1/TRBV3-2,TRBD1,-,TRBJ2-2,TGTGCCAGCAGCCCTCCCGGGACAGGGATCACCGGGGAGCTGTTTTTT,CASSPPGTGITGELFF
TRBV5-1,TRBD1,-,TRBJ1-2,TGCGCCAGCAGCTCCAGGGGGGCCGGCTATGGCTACACCTTC,CASSSRGAGYGYTF
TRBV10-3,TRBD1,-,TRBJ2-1,TGTGCCATCAGTAGCGACAGGGGAACGAATGAGCAGTTCTTC,CAISSDRGTNEQFF
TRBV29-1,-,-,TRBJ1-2,TGCAGCGTTGAGCAGGACAGCTATGGCTACACCTTC,CSVEQDSYGYTF
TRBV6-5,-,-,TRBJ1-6,TGTGCCAGCAGTTCAATTCAAGCAGGTTCACCCCTCCACTTT,CASSSIQAGSPLHF
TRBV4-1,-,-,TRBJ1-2,TGCGCCAGCAGCCAACCGACGCACAGGGACTATGGCTACACCTTC,CASSQPTHRDYGYTF
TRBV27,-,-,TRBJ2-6,TGTGCCAGCAGTCTCAGGGGATTAAGCTCTGGGGCCAACGTCCTGACTTTC,CASSLRGLSSGANVLTF
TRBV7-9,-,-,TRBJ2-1,TGTGCCAGCAGCTTACCCGGGATGTCAAGGGATGAGCAGTTCTTC,CASSLPGMSRDEQFF
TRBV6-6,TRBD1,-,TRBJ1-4,TGTGCCAGCAGGCACGGGGACAGACTTTCCAAACTGTTTTTT,CASRHGDRLSKLFF